Following are 8 T cell receptor beta chains from one sample sequenced in a study of T-cell memory formation after mild COVID-19. TCRdb reprocessed the 5' RACE reads with MiXCR, giving one entry per CDR3 protein. The top ten hold approximately 20% of the sample, which has 300,000 to 400,000 distinct CDR3 sequences, around a sixth seen once. The sequenced material came from PBMCs or a T cell subset sorted from them (not recorded which). These receptors all stem from a man younger than 30 who had mild COVID-19 (a few samples of this study predate the infection). Cell type and time point are not known.

This clonotype appeared many times. The rearrangement joins TRBV7-9 to TRBJ2-5; D might be TRBD2 (6 bases). The CDR3 has 15 residues. Germline V gives CDR1 SEHNR, CDR2 FQNEAQ (reference sequence). Trimming cost V 7 bases and J 5 bases, with 20 bases left between them. CDR3 in amino acids: CASTSLWGGGETQYF. The CDR3 DNA follows: TGTGCCAGCACATCTCTTTGGGGCGGAGGGGAGACCCAGTACTTC. Using reference TRBV7-9 and TRBJ2-5 for the parts outside the CDR3, the full variable domain is DTGVSQNPRHKITKRGQNVTFRCDPISEHNRLYWYRQTLGQGPEFLTYFQNEAQLEKSRLLSDRFSAERPKGSFSTLEIQRTEQGDSAMYLCASTSLWGGGETQYFGPGTRLLVL.

The rearrangement uses TRBV5-6 and TRBJ1-5; D is unclear. V lost 0 bases and J lost 2, with 9 bases in between. Germline-derived CDR1 and CDR2 are SGHDT and YYEEEE. The CDR3 is made up of 15 amino acids. The CDR3 DNA is TGTGCCAGCAGCTTGGCGCCAGGAGGCAATCAGCCCCAGCATTTT. Encoded protein: CASSLAPGGNQPQHF.

This clonotype was detected only a few times. This CDR3 reads CASSPGGQGVYEQYV. CDR3 DNA sequence: TGTGCCAGCAGCCCGGGGGGACAGGGGGTCTACGAGCAGTACGTC. V is TRBV28 and J is TRBJ2-7, with 11 bases aligning to TRBD1. The CDR3 is 15 residues long. J gave up 3 bases and V 6 bases, and 7 bases lay outside the gene matches. CDR1 and CDR2 (germline): MDHEN, SYDVKM.

There are many counts of this clonotype. The V gene is TRBV4-1, the J gene TRBJ2-7; D might be TRBD1 (6 bases). The CDR3 loop spans 14 amino acids. The V gene's germline CDR1 is MGHRA and CDR2 YSYEKL. V was shortened by 2 bases and J by 3 bases, with 11 bases between the two germline ends. CDR3 in amino acids: CASSQYQDSYEQYF. As DNA, the CDR3 is TGCGCCAGCAGCCAATACCAGGACAGCTACGAGCAGTACTTC.

The chain joins TRBV5-6 to TRBJ1-5; 8 nucleotides match TRBD1. The CDR3 loop spans 15 amino acids. V gave up 1 base and J gave up 7 bases; unmatched junction bases: 7. Germline CDR1 and CDR2: SGHDT and YYEEEE. The CDR3 DNA reads as TGTGCCAGCAGCTTGCTGTCCAGGGGGCAACAGCCCCAGCATTTT. Protein sequence: CASSLLSRGQQPQHF. The variable domain in full, completed from reference TRBV5-6 and TRBJ1-5, reads DAGVTQSPTHLIKTRGQQVTLRCSPKSGHDTVSWYQQALGQGPQFIFQYYEEEERQRGNFPDRFSGHQFPNYSSELNVNALLLGDSALYLCASSLLSRGQQPQHFGDGTRLSIL.

In its sample, this clonotype was seen many times. V usage is TRBV4-3 and J usage is TRBJ1-1, with 7 bases that match TRBD1. The V gene end was trimmed by 2 bases and the J gene end by 9 bases; junction bases not matched to a gene: 18. From germline, CDR1 is LGHNA and CDR2 YSLEER. The CDR3 sequence is 17 residues long. CDR3 sequence: CASSQRGTVRQGEKAFF. The CDR3 nucleotides read TGCGCCAGCAGCCAAAGAGGGACGGTGCGGCAGGGGGAAAAAGCTTTCTTT.

This clonotype was seen a few times. The rearrangement uses TRBV9 and TRBJ2-3; TRBD2 aligns across 8 bases. Trimming at V came to 3 bases and at J to 4 bases, leaving 13 bases not matched to a gene. CDR1 and CDR2 (germline): SGDLS, YYNGEE. The CDR3 has 17 residues. CDR3 sequence: CASSAGRGGWTPDTQYF. The DNA for the CDR3 is TGTGCCAGCAGCGCCGGTCGGGGGGGGTGGACCCCAGATACGCAGTATTTT.

The sample holds many counts of this clonotype. This chain connects TRBV7-9 to TRBJ2-1; 10 bases agree with TRBD1. The CDR3 runs 15 residues. The germline V gene encodes CDR1 SEHNR and CDR2 FQNEAQ (reference sequence). With 6 bases clipped from V and 5 bases from J, the junction kept 7 bases outside the gene matches. CDR3 loop: CASSWTGGTNNEQFF. As DNA, the CDR3 is TGTGCCAGCAGTTGGACAGGGGGTACCAACAATGAGCAGTTCTTC.